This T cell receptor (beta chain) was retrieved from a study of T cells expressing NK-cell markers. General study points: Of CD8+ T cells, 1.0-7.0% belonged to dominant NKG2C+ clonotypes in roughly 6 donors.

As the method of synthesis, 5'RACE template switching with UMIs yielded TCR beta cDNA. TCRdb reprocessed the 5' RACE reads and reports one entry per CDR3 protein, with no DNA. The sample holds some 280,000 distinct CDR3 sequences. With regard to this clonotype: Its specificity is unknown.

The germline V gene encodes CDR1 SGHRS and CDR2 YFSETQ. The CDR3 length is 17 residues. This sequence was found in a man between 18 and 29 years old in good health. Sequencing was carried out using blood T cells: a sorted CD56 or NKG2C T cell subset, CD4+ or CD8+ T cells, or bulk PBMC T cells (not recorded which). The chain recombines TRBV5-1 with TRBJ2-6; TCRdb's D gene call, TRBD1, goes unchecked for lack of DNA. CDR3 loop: CASRTGTINSGANVLTF.